These 20 T cell receptor beta chains came from one sample sequenced in a study of regulatory T cells in long-lasting Graves disease. Arm-PCR with iRepertoire HTBI primers amplified the CDR3 regions for these TCR beta libraries. TCRdb re-analysed the multiplex PCR reads in MiXCR, keeping a single row per CDR3 protein. The table shows around 450,000 distinct CDR3 sequences, with 14% to 15% occurring only once. The sample's time point: newly diagnosed GD, antithyroid drugs for less than 3 months. The TCR library was made from RNA that had been extracted from PBMCs in TRIzol. The sample also formed part of further work on T cells in Graves' hyperthyroidism and ophthalmopathy.

The input for sequencing was peripheral blood mononuclear cells (PBMCs), taken at new diagnosis, from a patient treated with antithyroid drugs. The receptors come from a woman aged 40 to 50 with Graves disease.

This clonotype has a count of ten or more. This chain connects TRBV20-1 to TRBJ2-7, with 13 bases identical to TRBD2. Germline values: CDR1 DFQATT, CDR2 SNEGSKA (reference sequence). The CDR3 totals 15 residues. The V and J ends lost 6 bases and 3 bases, in that order; junction bases with no gene match: 8. The CDR3 bases are TGCAGTGCGTATGCCGGGACTAGCGGGAACTACGAGCAGTACTTC. The encoded protein is CSAYAGTSGNYEQYF.

This clonotype was recorded at least ten times. The chain couples TRBV5-4 to TRBJ2-1; D is possibly TRBD1 (5 bases). The germline gives CDR1 SGHNT, CDR2 YYREEE (reference sequence). V was pared by 4 bases and J by 7 bases, with 18 bases between. The CDR3 extends over 15 amino acids. CDR3 protein: CASSPIGAHRNEQFF. The CDR3 DNA follows: TGTGCCAGCAGCCCTATTGGGGCTCATCGAAATGAGCAGTTCTTC.

The table lists this clonotype with many counts. The CDR3 nucleotides are TGTGCCAGCAGCTATAAGGGGGCCTACGAGCAGTACTTC. Encoded protein: CASSYKGAYEQYF. This sequence joins TRBV7-2 and TRBJ2-7; D is perhaps TRBD1 (6 bases). Germline CDR1 is SGHTA and CDR2 is FQGNSA. This CDR3 region has 13 residues. The V end lost 4 bases, the J end lost 2 bases, and 9 bases lay between the germline ends.

The chain uses TRBV28 and TRBJ1-5; D ambiguous. The CDR3 contains 16 residues. Trimming left V 5 bases short and J 0 bases short, with 14 bases between. Germline V lookup: CDR1 MDHEN, CDR2 SYDVKM. CDR3 amino acids: CASSRRDYFSNQPQHF. As DNA, the CDR3 is TGTGCCAGCAGTCGCAGAGACTACTTTAGCAATCAGCCCCAGCATTTT.

Many counts were recorded for this clonotype. The CDR3 ends on some other residue instead of the conserved phenylalanine or tryptophan, so this is likely a read error. It is unclear where the CDR3 begins or ends on the DNA, so no DNA is shown, and the CDR3 is as TCRdb lists it. The J gene is TRBJ1-5, the V gene TRBV28; TRBD1 is the table's D call and was not checked against the DNA. The CDR3 contains 13 residues when both ends are counted. Germline V gene data show CDR1 as MDHEN and CDR2 as SYDVKM. The chain's CDR3 is CASSTTDRAKVSP.

This clonotype appeared a few times. CDR3 coding DNA: TGTGCCAGCAGCTTAGAACCTCCCGGGGCCGCTTTCGAGCAGTACTTC. This codes for CASSLEPPGAAFEQYF. The chain carries TRBV11-3 and TRBJ2-7; D possibly matches TRBD1 or TRBD2 (5 bases each). Trimming removed 0 bases at V and 6 bases at J, with 18 bases between. This CDR3 has 16 amino acids. CDR1 and CDR2 from the germline V gene are SGHNT and YENEEA.

This sequence joins TRBV7-2 and TRBJ2-3; D unclear. The V end lost 8 bases, the J end lost 4 bases, and 7 bases lay between the germline ends. CDR3 length: 11 amino acids. Germline V lookup: CDR1 SGHTA, CDR2 FQGNSA. In DNA form, the CDR3 reads TGTGCCAGCTATGGGGCAGATACGCAGTATTTT. Translating it yields CASYGADTQYF.

V and J are TRBV5-1 and TRBJ2-3, with D possibly TRBD2 on 6 matching bases. Trimming shortened V by 1 base and J by 0 bases, and 12 bases separated the two germline ends. This CDR3 has 16 residues. CDR1 and CDR2 from the germline V gene are SGHRS and YFSETQ. The CDR3: CASSLTGAGSTDTQYF. The CDR3 bases are TGCGCCAGCAGCTTGACAGGTGCGGGAAGCACAGATACGCAGTATTTT.

This clonotype was counted only a few times. This rearrangement joins TRBV4-3 to TRBJ1-1; the D gene is possibly TRBD1 (5 bases). The V end was cut by 0 bases, the J end by 5 bases, with 10 bases between. Germline V CDR1 and CDR2: LGHNA, YSLEER. This CDR3 contains 14 residues. CDR3 DNA sequence: TGCGCCAGCAGCCAAGACAGGGATTGGACTGAAGCTTTCTTT. This encodes CASSQDRDWTEAFF.

For this clonotype: Its ends do not fully match the called genes, so a read error is possible. J is TRBJ1-2 and V is TRBV10-3; a possible D gene is TRBD1 (5 bases). Germline CDR1 is ENHRY and CDR2 is SYGVKD. This CDR3 region has 14 residues. CDR3 amino acids: CATSESAGRTGYTF. The DNA for the CDR3 is TGTGCCACCAGTGAGTCGGCGGGGCGTACGGGCTACACCTTC.

This clonotype was seen ten or more times. The V and J genes are TRBV5-1 and TRBJ2-3, with D perhaps matching TRBD1 (5 bases). V shed 0 bases and J shed 4 bases, with 9 bases lying between them. The germline V gene encodes CDR1 SGHRS and CDR2 YFSETQ. The CDR3 loop spans 14 amino acids. The CDR3 nucleotides read TGCGCCAGCAGCTTGGAGGTCAGGGCAGATACGCAGTATTTT. This codes for CASSLEVRADTQYF.

This clonotype showed up many times. The chain combines TRBV12-3 or TRBV12-4 with TRBJ2-1; 9 nucleotides agree with TRBD1. This CDR3 is built from 17 residues. The junction had 10 bases not matched to a gene; V was cut back by 5 bases and J by 2 bases. The CDR3 DNA is TGTGCCAGCAGTGACCCCTGGGACAGGGTCACCTACAATGAGCAGTTCTTC. It encodes CASSDPWDRVTYNEQFF.

This clonotype was seen a handful of times. This chain uses TRBV7-2 with TRBJ2-7, with 10 bases aligning to TRBD2. The CDR3 extends over 14 amino acids. CDR1 and CDR2 (germline): SGHTA, FQGNSA. With 5 bases clipped from V and 4 bases from J, the junction kept 5 bases outside the gene matches. CDR3 residues: CASSPSSGSYEQYF. The CDR3 nucleotides read TGTGCCAGCAGCCCCTCTAGCGGGAGTTACGAGCAGTACTTC.

This sequence joins TRBV6-2 or TRBV6-3 and TRBJ1-5; D is unclear. CDR3 size: 12 residues. Germline CDR1 and CDR2: MNHEY and SVGEGT. V lost 2 bases and J lost 5, with 4 bases in between. The chain's CDR3 is CASSYQDQPQHF. The CDR3 DNA reads as TGTGCCAGCAGTTACCAAGATCAGCCCCAGCATTTT.

This clonotype has more than one count but fewer than ten. This chain connects TRBV7-2 to TRBJ2-1; D is undetermined. Germline V gene lookup returns CDR1 SGHTA and CDR2 FQGNSA. V shed 3 bases and J shed 10 bases, with 10 bases lying between them. This CDR3 comprises 12 residues. The CDR3, as DNA: TGTGCCAGCAGCTTTTATAGTTCCGAGCAGTTCTTC. Translating gives CASSFYSSEQFF.

This rearrangement joins TRBV11-2 to TRBJ2-7; 7 bases are shared with TRBD1. This CDR3 comprises 15 residues. Germline V gene sequence: CDR1 SGHAT, CDR2 FQNNGV. Trimming cost V 3 bases and J 6 bases; bases outside gene matches: 11. CDR3 DNA: TGTGCCAGCAGCTTTATAGGGCCGACAGGGCCCGAGCAGTACTTC. Translation: CASSFIGPTGPEQYF. Drawing the rest from reference TRBV11-2 and TRBJ2-7, the complete variable domain is EAGVAQSPRYKIIEKRQSVAFWCNPISGHATLYWYQQILGQGPKLLIQFQNNGVVDDSQLPKDRFSAERLKGVDSTLKIQPAKLEDSAVYLCASSFIGPTGPEQYFGPGTRLTVT.

At least ten counts were recorded for this clonotype. The chain is built from TRBV6-2 or TRBV6-3 and TRBJ1-2; 7 positions agree with TRBD1. This CDR3 is 15 amino acids long. Unmatched junction bases numbered 9, after V lost 0 bases and J lost 8 bases. Germline lookup yields CDR1 MNHEY and CDR2 SVGEGT. The CDR3 nucleotides are TGTGCCAGCAGTTACTCGAGGGGACAGCTCGGGGGCTACACCTTC. It specifies CASSYSRGQLGGYTF.

This clonotype was seen many times. The CDR3 coding sequence is TGTGCCAGCAGCCCGGGACAGAGTAACTATGGCTACACCTTC. Residues: CASSPGQSNYGYTF. This chain links TRBV2 with TRBJ1-2; 7 bases align to TRBD1. The CDR3 consists of 14 residues. Per germline, CDR1 SNHLY and CDR2 FYNNEI. Trimming cost V 6 bases and J 1 base; bases outside gene matches: 5.

This clonotype was found many times. The chain is built from TRBV2 and TRBJ1-5, with a possible D match to TRBD1 (6 bases). The ends were cut back, 3 bases at V and 0 bases at J, with 15 bases in the middle. This CDR3 contains 17 residues. CDR1 is SNHLY and CDR2 is FYNNEI in the germline V gene. The CDR3 loop reads CASSDHRDLNSNQPQHF. CDR3 nucleotide sequence: TGTGCCAGCAGTGATCACAGGGATCTTAATAGCAATCAGCCCCAGCATTTT. The full variable domain, with the rest looked up from reference TRBV2 and TRBJ1-5, is EPEVTQTPSHQVTQMGQEVILRCVPISNHLYFYWYRQILGQKVEFLVSFYNNEISEKSEIFDDQFSVERPDGSNFTLKIRSTKLEDSAMYFCASSDHRDLNSNQPQHFGDGTRLSIL.

The chain recombines TRBV4-2 with TRBJ1-4, with D unclear. The CDR3 consists of 15 residues. Trimming cost V 0 bases and J 5 bases, with 10 bases left between them. CDR1 and CDR2 (germline): LGHNA, YNFKEQ. The CDR3 nucleotides are TGTGCCAGCAGCCAAGATCTAAGGGAAAATGAAAAACTGTTTTTT. Translating gives CASSQDLRENEKLFF.